This T cell receptor beta chain was recovered during a study of beta chain features in type 1 diabetes. This clone was found many times. The target antigen is unknown. The CDR3 consists of 18 residues. Germline loops: CDR1 SGHNT, CDR2 YYREEE (reference sequence). Trimming took 6 bases from V and 0 from J, leaving 22 bases between them. Study conclusions and caveats: A potential PCR bias toward shorter templates would be equal in patient and control samples. Compared to healthy donors, patients appeared to have naive, central memory and Treg TCRB repertoires that were more alike. Patients with Type 1 diabetes showed moderately but significantly shorter TCRB CDR3s in all four CD4+ subsets.

Expressed TCRB transcripts got sequenced, as all isolated RNA was reverse transcribed. The protocol was immunoSEQ multiplex PCR, while the TCRdb copy is restricted to in-frame clones and leaves out a portion. Found here are about 170,000 clones, approximately 8.1% of them singletons; the top ten hold approximately 0.5%. The TCR was taken from a man aged 18 to 30 with type 1 diabetes. The rearrangement links TRBV5-4 to TRBJ2-4; weak D call: TRBD1 (6 bases). Sequencing was done on a sample of central memory CD4+ T cells from blood. This CDR3 is CASIWGTRRNLAKNIQYF. In nucleotides, the CDR3 is TGTGCCAGCATTTGGGGGACAAGGCGTAATCTAGCCAAAAACATTCAGTACTTC.